The rows below give T cell receptor beta chains drawn from one sample of a study of shared T cell receptors in the human thymus. Using immunoSEQ multiplex PCR, the repertoire was profiled, and TCRdb retains in-frame clones only, with some absent. The sample shows just under 550,000 clones, around 78% of them seen only once. The sample was also linked to a second study, of human thymus T cells.

The specimen was thymocytes. These receptors were taken from a boy under two years old with a congenital heart defect. Each CDR3 is given with its conserved first and last residue. The D gene is left open where the match is weak. Size is omitted from some rows. Given values are once, few, many or a class for expanded clones.

clone_size j_call v_call d_call cdr3_aa cdr3_nt
- TRBJ2-7 TRBV5-1 TRBD2 CASSQPSGSYEQYF TGCGCCAGCAGCCAACCTAGCGGGAGCTACGAGCAGTACTTC
- TRBJ1-4 TRBV5-6 - CASSTGSTNEKLFF TGTGCCAGCAGCACAGGATCAACTAATGAAAAACTGTTTTTT
- TRBJ2-7 TRBV13 TRBD2 CASSLTPGTSAYEQYF TGTGCCAGCAGCTTAACCCCCGGGACTAGTGCCTACGAGCAGTACTTC
- TRBJ1-1 TRBV28 TRBD1 CASSALDRGREADEAFF TGTGCCAGCAGTGCCCTGGACAGGGGAAGGGAGGCGGATGAAGCTTTCTTT
- TRBJ2-7 TRBV5-8 TRBD2 CASSLERAGGKNEQYF TGTGCCAGCAGCCTAGAGCGAGCGGGAGGGAAGAACGAGCAGTACTTC
- TRBJ2-1 TRBV4-2 TRBD2 CASSQRGTRGHEQFF TGTGCCAGCAGCCAGCGGGGGACCCGCGGACATGAGCAGTTCTTC
- TRBJ1-3 TRBV9 - CASSPTAGNTIYF TGTGCCAGCAGCCCTACAGCTGGAAACACCATATATTTT
- TRBJ1-2 TRBV27 TRBD1 CASSADRGRNYGYTF TGTGCCAGCAGTGCAGACAGGGGTCGGAACTATGGCTACACCTTC
- TRBJ1-3 TRBV12-5 - CASGDRFSGNTIYF TGTGCTAGTGGAGACAGGTTCTCTGGAAACACCATATATTTT
once TRBJ2-7 TRBV5-4 TRBD2 CASSLLISGRARTYEQYF TGTGCCAGCAGCTTGCTGATTAGCGGGAGGGCGAGGACCTACGAGCAGTACTTC
- TRBJ2-7 TRBV27 TRBD2 CASSSGVKGLAGRYEQYF TGTGCCAGCAGTTCAGGGGTCAAAGGACTAGCGGGCCGCTACGAGCAGTACTTC
- TRBJ2-2 TRBV27 - CASSRGQPGELFF TGTGCCAGCTCCCGCGGGCAACCCGGGGAGCTGTTTTTT
once TRBJ2-3 TRBV29-1 TRBD2 CSVEEGLAGTDTQYF TGCAGCGTTGAAGAAGGTCTAGCGGGAACAGATACGCAGTATTTT
- TRBJ2-3 TRBV2 TRBD2 CASSTGTSGTSTDTQYF TGTGCCAGCAGTACCGGGACTAGCGGAACTAGCACAGATACGCAGTATTTT
- TRBJ2-1 TRBV11-3 - CASSSPPSASYNEQFF TGTGCCAGCAGCTCGCCCCCTAGCGCTTCCTACAATGAGCAGTTCTTC
- TRBJ2-7 TRBV9 - CASSPRGYHEQYF TGTGCCAGCAGCCCGAGAGGGTACCACGAGCAGTACTTC
few TRBJ2-5 TRBV28 TRBD1 CASSPSRDRGPETQYF TGTGCCAGCAGTCCCAGCCGGGACAGGGGGCCGGAGACCCAGTACTTC
- TRBJ2-1 TRBV30 TRBD2 CAWSLSGGGNEQFF TGTGCCTGGAGCCTTAGCGGGGGGGGCAATGAGCAGTTCTTC
- TRBJ2-7 TRBV10-3 TRBD1 CAISEIPGQRIYEQYF TGTGCCATCAGTGAGATTCCGGGACAGCGGATCTACGAGCAGTACTTC
- TRBJ2-7 TRBV4-3 TRBD2 CASSQRPGTSHEQYF TGCGCCAGCAGCCAACGCCCCGGGACTAGCCACGAGCAGTACTTC
- TRBJ2-5 TRBV7-6 - CAVTSQGGRETQYF TGTGCCGTAACCTCCCAGGGGGGCAGGGAGACCCAGTACTTC
few TRBJ2-1 TRBV2 TRBD2 CASSEEPILGLAAYNEQFF TGTGCCAGCAGTGAAGAACCGATCCTCGGACTAGCGGCGTACAATGAGCAGTTCTTC
- TRBJ1-2 TRBV5-6 - CASSLDEGHRNGYTF TGTGCCAGCAGCTTGGATGAGGGACACAGGAATGGCTACACCTTC
- TRBJ1-1 TRBV7-2 - CASSSTRNRRVGGTEAFF TGTGCCAGCAGCTCGACTAGAAACCGACGGGTCGGGGGCACTGAAGCTTTCTTT
once TRBJ2-1 TRBV6-4 - CASSGDYNEQFF TGTGCCAGCAGTGGAGACTACAATGAGCAGTTCTTC
- TRBJ2-3 TRBV14 - CASSQEDSYTDTQYF TGTGCCAGCAGCCAAGAAGACTCCTACACAGATACGCAGTATTTT
- TRBJ2-5 TRBV29-1 - CSVLSETQYF TGCAGCGTGCTATCGGAGACCCAGTACTTC
- TRBJ2-5 TRBV15 - CATSLGRDSGETQYF TGTGCCACCAGCCTAGGAAGAGATTCGGGAGAGACCCAGTACTTC
- TRBJ1-5 TRBV10-2 - CASSERGQYSNQPQHF TGCGCCAGCAGTGAGCGGGGACAATATAGCAATCAGCCCCAGCATTTT
- TRBJ1-1 TRBV30 - CALGNRDTSNTEAFF TGTGCCCTCGGGAACCGGGACACCTCGAACACTGAAGCTTTCTTT
- TRBJ1-2 TRBV21-1 - CATSRGNYGYTF TGTGCCACATCCAGGGGCAACTATGGCTACACCTTC
few TRBJ2-7 TRBV5-3 TRBD1 CARSLSGQGAYEQYF TGTGCCAGAAGCCTGTCGGGACAGGGGGCCTACGAGCAGTACTTC
- TRBJ2-7 TRBV7-2 TRBD2 CASSPGLSSYEQYF TGTGCCAGCTCACCGGGACTATCCTCCTACGAGCAGTACTTC
- TRBJ1-2 TRBV27 TRBD1 CASSLAGGEDGYTF TGTGCCAGCAGTTTAGCAGGGGGCGAGGATGGCTACACCTTC
- TRBJ2-7 TRBV6-1 TRBD2 CASSERGLAGGPVSYEQYF TGTGCCAGCAGTGAAAGAGGACTAGCGGGAGGGCCAGTGTCCTACGAGCAGTACTTC
- TRBJ2-1 TRBV27 TRBD2 CASSLDSGRNEQFF TGTGCCAGCAGTTTGGATAGCGGGAGAAATGAGCAGTTCTTC
- TRBJ2-7 TRBV5-1 - CASSLAPSVSYEQYF TGCGCCAGCAGCTTGGCGCCTAGCGTATCCTACGAGCAGTACTTC
- TRBJ2-1 TRBV10-3 TRBD2 CAISEPGLADNEQFF TGTGCCATCAGTGAGCCGGGACTAGCGGACAATGAGCAGTTCTTC
- TRBJ2-7 TRBV5-6 TRBD1 CASSLLAQGAYEQYF TGTGCCAGCAGCTTGCTCGCACAGGGGGCCTACGAGCAGTACTTC
- TRBJ1-1 TRBV2 TRBD1 CASSNLDRGVDTEAFF TGTGCCAGCAGTAACCTAGACAGGGGAGTAGACACTGAAGCTTTCTTT
- TRBJ2-1 TRBV28 TRBD2 CASSIASLGLAGVWSYNEQFF TGTGCCAGCAGCATTGCCTCACTTGGACTAGCGGGAGTGTGGTCCTACAATGAGCAGTTCTTC
- TRBJ1-1 TRBV28 - CASSARGRTEAFF TGTGCCAGCAGTGCCAGGGGTAGGACTGAAGCTTTCTTT